Each of the 20 T cell receptor beta chains below was sequenced from the same sample in a study of human T cells and chemical hapten exposure. MiXCR was run by TCRdb on the RACE reads, yielding one entry per CDR3 protein. This sample has tens of thousands of distinct CDR3 sequences; 11% occur once, and the top ten carry around 4.8%. Time point denoted: pre-sensitization, week 0. Treatment indicated: therapeutic diphenylcyclopropenone sensitization with weekly scalp DPC. The material was whole blood, obtained in connection with sensitization to the hapten diphenylcyclopropenone (DPC). The receptors here all came from a woman aged 45 to 65 with alopecia areata. Some clones in this sample may be carry-over from other donors' samples.

This clonotype was seen a handful of times. V and J are TRBV12-3 or TRBV12-4 and TRBJ2-5; D possibly matches TRBD1 or TRBD2 (5 bases each). CDR3 length: 15 residues. Between the trimmed V and J ends, which lost 6 bases and 1 base, there was a span of 15 bases. CDR3 DNA sequence: TGTGCCAGCAGCCGGGCCGGGACGTCCCAAGAGACCCAGTACTTC. Translating it yields CASSRAGTSQETQYF.

This clonotype showed up just a few times. This chain links TRBV29-1 with TRBJ2-5; TRBD1 is a possible D gene (6 bases). The germline V gene encodes CDR1 SQVTM and CDR2 ANQGSEA. This CDR3 has 14 amino acids. V was cut by 6 bases and J by 0 bases, with 14 bases left in between. CDR3 residues: CSVLRDTYQETQYF. CDR3 DNA sequence: TGCAGCGTGCTCCGGGACACCTACCAAGAGACCCAGTACTTC.

In its sample, this clonotype was seen many times. V and J are TRBV12-3 or TRBV12-4 and TRBJ1-1, with D possibly TRBD1 on 5 matching bases. The CDR3 consists of 15 residues. The V gene lost 4 bases and the J gene lost 1 base, with 13 bases spanning the gap. The CDR3 sequence is CASSWRGPPNTEAFF. CDR3 DNA sequence: TGTGCCAGCAGTTGGAGGGGACCCCCGAACACTGAAGCTTTCTTT.

This clonotype was seen ten or more times. This chain uses TRBV9 with TRBJ2-1; 8 positions agree with TRBD2. Germline V CDR1 and CDR2: SGDLS, YYNGEE. This CDR3 comprises 19 residues. V lost 4 bases to trimming and J lost 6 bases; unmatched junction nucleotides: 21. As DNA, the CDR3 is TGTGCCAGCAGCCCCCCCCGATGGGCGGGAGGAGGGGTTTCCAATGAGCAGTTCTTC. This sequence encodes CASSPPRWAGGGVSNEQFF.

This clonotype came up a few times. The chain has TRBV7-9 and TRBJ1-1; TRBD1 aligns across 7 bases. With 4 bases clipped from V and 0 bases from J, the junction kept 14 bases outside the gene matches. This CDR3 contains 18 residues. Germline CDR1 is SEHNR and CDR2 is FQNEAQ (reference sequence). CDR3: CASSSRHGTAEVNTEAFF. The CDR3 DNA sequence: TGTGCCAGCAGCTCACGCCACGGGACAGCCGAGGTGAACACTGAAGCTTTCTTT.

The chain joins TRBV27 to TRBJ2-1, with 11 bases aligning to TRBD2. This CDR3 region has 18 residues. The V and J ends lost 5 bases and 0 bases, in that order; junction bases with no gene match: 9. Germline CDR1 MNHEY, CDR2 SMNVEV (reference sequence). The CDR3 DNA is TGTGCCAGCAGTAAACGGACTAGCGGGTCGAGCTCCTACAATGAGCAGTTCTTC. Translating it yields CASSKRTSGSSSYNEQFF.

This clonotype was seen many times. The chain couples TRBV7-9 to TRBJ2-3, with unresolved D. Germline V CDR1 and CDR2: SEHNR, FQNEAQ (reference sequence). V was trimmed by 8 bases and J by 1 base, leaving 10 bases between them. This CDR3 contains 13 residues. In nucleotides, the CDR3 is TGTGCCAGCGGTTACATTGGCACAGATACGCAGTATTTT. Translating it yields CASGYIGTDTQYF.

This clonotype was recorded at least ten times. The chain couples TRBV18 to TRBJ2-3; D remains unclear. Trimming shortened V by 4 bases and J by 1 base, and 9 bases separated the two germline ends. Germline V gives CDR1 KGHSH, CDR2 LQKENI. The CDR3 length is 14 residues. CDR3 loop: CASSLIGGTDTQYF. In nucleotides, the CDR3 is TGTGCCAGCTCACTTATTGGGGGCACAGATACGCAGTATTTT.

This clonotype was counted at least ten times. The chain is built from TRBV6-5 and TRBJ2-7; TRBD2 matches at 7 bases. V lost 4 bases, J lost 6 bases, and 9 bases stayed unmatched. The germline gives CDR1 MNHEY, CDR2 SVGAGI. The CDR3 contains 14 residues. CDR3 nucleotides: TGTGCCAGCAGTTTGGGGGGGAGTTTGGTCGAGCAGTACTTC. Amino acids: CASSLGGSLVEQYF.

The V gene is TRBV29-1, the J gene TRBJ2-7, with D perhaps matching TRBD1 or TRBD2 (5 bases each). The V gene's germline CDR1 is SQVTM and CDR2 ANQGSEA. This CDR3 is built from 13 residues. The ends were cut back, 3 bases at V and 0 bases at J, with 9 bases in the middle. CDR3 residues: CSVEGDSSYEQYF. CDR3 bases: TGCAGCGTTGAGGGGGATAGCTCCTACGAGCAGTACTTC.

This clonotype was seen only a few times. This chain joins TRBV18 and TRBJ1-5, with 7 nucleotides matching TRBD1. This CDR3 spans 17 amino acids. V gave up 3 bases and J gave up 2 bases; unmatched junction bases: 10. Germline-derived CDR1 and CDR2 are KGHSH and LQKENI. The CDR3 loop reads CASSPLGRGRGNQPQHF. The CDR3 DNA follows: TGTGCCAGCTCACCTCTGGGTAGGGGGCGCGGCAATCAGCCCCAGCATTTT.

This clonotype turned up a few times. The chain carries TRBV4-2 and TRBJ1-6; D remains unclear. The CDR3 has 13 amino acids. Deletions cut 0 bases from V and 10 bases from J, with 7 bases between. The V gene's germline CDR1 is LGHNA and CDR2 YNFKEQ. For the CDR3, the DNA is TGTGCCAGCAGCCAAGAGAGGAGCTCACCCCTCCACTTT. This sequence encodes CASSQERSSPLHF.

The table lists this clonotype with many counts. V and J are TRBV3-1 and TRBJ2-3, with D unresolved. CDR1 is LGHDT, CDR2 YNNKEL, per germline (reference sequence). CDR3 size: 13 residues. The V gene lost 0 bases and the J gene lost 7 bases, with 8 bases spanning the gap. The CDR3 DNA reads TGTGCCAGCAGCCAAGATCGAGGAAATACGCAGTATTTT. Translating it yields CASSQDRGNTQYF.

This clonotype was recorded at least ten times. CDR3 sequence: CASSLFTGGRNEKLFF. The DNA for the CDR3 is TGTGCCAGCAGCTTATTTACAGGGGGCAGGAATGAAAAACTGTTTTTT. V is TRBV7-2 and J is TRBJ1-4; 9 bases map to TRBD1. The ends lost 2 bases at V and 5 bases at J; junction bases unmatched: 6. The CDR3 totals 16 residues. Looked up from germline, CDR1 is SGHTA and CDR2 is FQGNSA.

This clonotype was recorded a few times. The rearrangement joins TRBV10-3 to TRBJ2-2; TRBD1 aligns across 8 bases. The germline V gene has CDR1 ENHRY and CDR2 SYGVKD. CDR3 length equals 14 residues. V shed 6 bases and J 4 bases; nucleotides not matched to a gene: 4. The CDR3 region is CAISQGAPTGELFF. The CDR3 bases are TGTGCCATCAGCCAGGGGGCGCCCACCGGGGAGCTGTTTTTT.

This CDR3 reads CASSLLLVKTDTQYF. In nucleotides, the CDR3 is TGTGCCAGCAGTTTATTACTAGTGAAGACAGATACGCAGTATTTT. The chain joins TRBV12-3 or TRBV12-4 to TRBJ2-3; TRBD2 might be the D (5 bases). With 2 bases removed from V and 3 bases from J, the gap between germline ends came to 12 bases. CDR3 length: 15 amino acids.

The sample holds many counts of this clonotype. The chain combines TRBV6-2 or TRBV6-3 with TRBJ2-1; D remains unclear. CDR3 length: 13 amino acids. With 4 bases removed from V and 7 bases from J, the gap between germline ends came to 11 bases. From germline, CDR1 is MNHEY and CDR2 SVGEGT. CDR3 nucleotides: TGTGCCAGCAGTTCCGCTTCTCGAAATGAGCAGTTCTTC. Translation: CASSSASRNEQFF.

The chain carries TRBV6-5 and TRBJ2-3; D is uncertain. Per germline, CDR1 MNHEY and CDR2 SVGAGI. V lost 2 bases and J lost 3, with 12 bases in between. The CDR3 contains 15 residues. The CDR3 region is CASSYRGWGTDTQYF. The CDR3 DNA reads as TGTGCCAGCAGTTACCGTGGGTGGGGTACAGATACGCAGTATTTT.

At least ten counts were recorded for this clonotype. This sequence joins TRBV2 and TRBJ1-1, with 8 bases identical to TRBD1. Germline trimming cut 8 bases from V and 0 bases from J; bases unmatched to any gene: 5. The germline V gene encodes CDR1 SNHLY and CDR2 FYNNEI. This CDR3 comprises 14 residues. CDR3: CASVRTGLNTEAFF. CDR3 sequence (DNA): TGTGCCAGCGTTCGGACAGGGTTGAACACTGAAGCTTTCTTT.

The table lists this clonotype with a few counts. This chain joins TRBV9 and TRBJ2-4; 7 positions agree with TRBD1. CDR1 is SGDLS, CDR2 YYNGEE, per germline. The CDR3 runs to 16 residues. J lost 4 bases, V lost 4 bases, and 11 bases had no gene match. The CDR3 nucleotides read TGTGCCAGCAGCCCGGAAATGACAGGGAAGAAAAACATTCAGTACTTC. Its protein product is CASSPEMTGKKNIQYF.